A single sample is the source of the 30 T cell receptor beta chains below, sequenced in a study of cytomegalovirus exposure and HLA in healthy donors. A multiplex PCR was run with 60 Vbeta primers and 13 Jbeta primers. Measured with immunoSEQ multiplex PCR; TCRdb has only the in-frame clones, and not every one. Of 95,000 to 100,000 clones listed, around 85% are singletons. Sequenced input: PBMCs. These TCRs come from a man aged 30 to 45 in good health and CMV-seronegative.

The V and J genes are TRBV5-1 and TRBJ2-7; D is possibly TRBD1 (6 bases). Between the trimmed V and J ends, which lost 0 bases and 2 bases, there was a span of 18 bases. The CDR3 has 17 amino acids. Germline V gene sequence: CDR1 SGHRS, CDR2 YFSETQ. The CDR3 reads CASSLESSGDTPYEQYF. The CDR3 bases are TGCGCCAGCAGCTTGGAATCGTCAGGGGATACTCCCTACGAGCAGTACTTC.

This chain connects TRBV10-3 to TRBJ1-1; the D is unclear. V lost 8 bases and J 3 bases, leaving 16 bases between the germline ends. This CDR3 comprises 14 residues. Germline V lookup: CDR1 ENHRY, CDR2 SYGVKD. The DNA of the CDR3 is TGTGCCATCTCCCAGAGGGTCGGGGACACTGAAGCTTTCTTT. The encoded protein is CAISQRVGDTEAFF.

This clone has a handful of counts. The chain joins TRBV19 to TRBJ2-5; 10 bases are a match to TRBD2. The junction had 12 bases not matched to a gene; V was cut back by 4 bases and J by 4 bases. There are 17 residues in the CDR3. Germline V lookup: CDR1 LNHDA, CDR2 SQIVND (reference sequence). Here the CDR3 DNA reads TGTGCCAGTAGTACCAGACTAGCGGGCATAGGGGGAGAGACCCAGTACTTC. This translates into CASSTRLAGIGGETQYF.

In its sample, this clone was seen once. For the CDR3, the DNA is TGTGCCAGCAGCGTCGGCCAGACAAGCTCCTACGAGCAGTACTTC. Translated, it gives CASSVGQTSSYEQYF. This chain links TRBV5-4 with TRBJ2-7; D not resolved. Trimming took 4 bases from V and 0 from J, leaving 14 bases between them. Germline CDR1 and CDR2: SGHNT and YYREEE (reference sequence). The CDR3 is 15 amino acids.

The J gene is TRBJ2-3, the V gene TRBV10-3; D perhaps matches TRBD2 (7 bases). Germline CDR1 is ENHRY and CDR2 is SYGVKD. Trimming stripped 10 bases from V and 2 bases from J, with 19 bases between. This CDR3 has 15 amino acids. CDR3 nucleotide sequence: TGTGCCACCTACCCCGGGGGGCGATACACAGATACGCAGTATTTT. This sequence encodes CATYPGGRYTDTQYF.

CDR3 nucleotide sequence: TGTGCCAGCAGCCCCCAAGGGGACGAGCAGTACTTC. Translating it yields CASSPQGDEQYF. The chain employs TRBV27 and TRBJ2-7; D possibly corresponds to TRBD1 (5 bases). The CDR3 is made up of 12 amino acids. Between the trimmed V and J ends, which lost 6 bases and 5 bases, there was a span of 11 bases. Per germline, CDR1 MNHEY and CDR2 SMNVEV (reference sequence).

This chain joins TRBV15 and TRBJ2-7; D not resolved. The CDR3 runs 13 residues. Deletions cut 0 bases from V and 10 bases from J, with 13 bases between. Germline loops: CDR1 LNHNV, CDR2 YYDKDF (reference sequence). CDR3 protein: CATSRDQISPQYF. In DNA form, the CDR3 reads TGTGCCACCAGCAGAGATCAGATTTCCCCCCAGTACTTC.

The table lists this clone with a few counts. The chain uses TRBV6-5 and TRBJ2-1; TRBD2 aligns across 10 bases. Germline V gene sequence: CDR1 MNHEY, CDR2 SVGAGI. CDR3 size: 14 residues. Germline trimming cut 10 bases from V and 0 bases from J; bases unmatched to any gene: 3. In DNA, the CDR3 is TGTGCCACCAGCGGGAGGGTCTCCTACAATGAGCAGTTCTTC. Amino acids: CATSGRVSYNEQFF.

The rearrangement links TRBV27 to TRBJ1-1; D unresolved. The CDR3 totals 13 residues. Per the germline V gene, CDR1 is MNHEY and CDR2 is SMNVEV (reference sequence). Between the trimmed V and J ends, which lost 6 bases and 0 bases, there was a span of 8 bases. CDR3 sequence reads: CASRWRMNTEAFF. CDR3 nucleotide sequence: TGTGCCAGCAGATGGCGGATGAACACTGAAGCTTTCTTT.

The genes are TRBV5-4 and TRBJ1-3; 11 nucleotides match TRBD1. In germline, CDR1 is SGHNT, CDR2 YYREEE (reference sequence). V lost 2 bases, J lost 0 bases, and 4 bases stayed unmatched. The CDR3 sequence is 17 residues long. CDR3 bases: TGTGCCAGCAGCTTCGGGACAGGGGGAAACTCTGGAAACACCATATATTTT. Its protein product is CASSFGTGGNSGNTIYF. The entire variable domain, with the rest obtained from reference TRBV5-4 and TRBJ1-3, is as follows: ETGVTQSPTHLIKTRGQQVTLRCSSQSGHNTVSWYQQALGQGPQFIFQYYREEENGRGNFPPRFSGLQFPNYSSELNVNALELDDSALYLCASSFGTGGNSGNTIYFGEGSWLTVV.

The DNA for the CDR3 is TGCGCCAGCAGCCAAGATTTACAGGGGAGCAATCAGCCCCAGCATTTT. Translated: CASSQDLQGSNQPQHF. V gene TRBV4-1 combines with J gene TRBJ1-5; TRBD1 agrees at 7 bases. CDR3 length equals 16 residues. CDR1 and CDR2 (germline): MGHRA, YSYEKL. Germline trimming cut 0 bases from V and 1 base from J; bases unmatched to any gene: 3.

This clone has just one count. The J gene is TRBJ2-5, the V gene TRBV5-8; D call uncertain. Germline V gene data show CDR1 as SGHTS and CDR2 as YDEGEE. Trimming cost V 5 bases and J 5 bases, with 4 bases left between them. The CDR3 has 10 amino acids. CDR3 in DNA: TGTGCCAGCAGGCGGGAGACCCAGTACTTC. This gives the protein CASRRETQYF.

The CDR3 nucleotides are TGTGCCAGCAGCCGGTTAGAGACCCAGTACTTC. This gives the protein CASSRLETQYF. This sequence joins TRBV6-6 and TRBJ2-5; D call uncertain. The V end lost 6 bases, the J end lost 4 bases, and 6 bases lay between the germline ends. The CDR3 length is 11 residues. CDR1 and CDR2 (germline): MNHNY, SVGAGI (reference sequence).

CDR3 DNA: TGTGCCAGCACCCGACAGGGAAACAATTCACCCCTCCACTTT. This encodes CASTRQGNNSPLHF. The chain carries TRBV6-6 and TRBJ1-6; 7 bases agree with TRBD1. CDR1 MNHNY and CDR2 SVGAGI come from the germline V gene (reference sequence). The J segment lost 7 bases and the V segment lost 7 bases, leaving 7 bases of the junction unmatched. The CDR3 spans 14 residues.

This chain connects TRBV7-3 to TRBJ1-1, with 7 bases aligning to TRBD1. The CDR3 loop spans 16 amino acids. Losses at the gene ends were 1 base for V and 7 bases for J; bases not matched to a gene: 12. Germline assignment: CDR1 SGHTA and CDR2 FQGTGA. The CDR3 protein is CASSLNRDRIRIEAFF. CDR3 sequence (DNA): TGTGCCAGCAGCTTAAACCGGGACAGAATACGAATTGAAGCTTTCTTT.

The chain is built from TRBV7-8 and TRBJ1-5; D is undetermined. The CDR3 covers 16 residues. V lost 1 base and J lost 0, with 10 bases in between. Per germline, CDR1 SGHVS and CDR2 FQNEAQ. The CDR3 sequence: CASSLEQEGSNQPQHF. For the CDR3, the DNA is TGTGCCAGCAGCTTAGAGCAGGAGGGTAGCAATCAGCCCCAGCATTTT. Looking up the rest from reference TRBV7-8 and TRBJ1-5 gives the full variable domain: GAGVSQSPRYKVAKRGQDVALRCDPISGHVSLFWYQQALGQGPEFLTYFQNEAQLDKSGLPSDRFFAERPEGSVSTLKIQRTQQEDSAVYLCASSLEQEGSNQPQHFGDGTRLSIL.

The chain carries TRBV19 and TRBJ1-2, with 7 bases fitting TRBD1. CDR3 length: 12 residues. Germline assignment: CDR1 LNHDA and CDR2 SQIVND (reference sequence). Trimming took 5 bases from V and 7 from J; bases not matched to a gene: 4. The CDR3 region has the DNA TGTGCCAGTAGTGAGGGGGCGATTGGCTACACCTTC. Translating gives CASSEGAIGYTF.

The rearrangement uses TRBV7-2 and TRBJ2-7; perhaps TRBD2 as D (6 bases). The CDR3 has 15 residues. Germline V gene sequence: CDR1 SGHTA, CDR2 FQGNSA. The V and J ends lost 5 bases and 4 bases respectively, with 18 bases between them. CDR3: CASSPETRRSYEQYF. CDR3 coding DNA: TGTGCCAGCAGCCCAGAGACTAGAAGATCTTACGAGCAGTACTTC.

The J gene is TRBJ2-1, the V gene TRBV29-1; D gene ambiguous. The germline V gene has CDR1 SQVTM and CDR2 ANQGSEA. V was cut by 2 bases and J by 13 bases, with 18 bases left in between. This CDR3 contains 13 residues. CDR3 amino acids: CSVESSAQVAQFF. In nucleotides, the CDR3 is TGCAGCGTTGAATCCTCCGCGCAGGTCGCACAGTTCTTC.

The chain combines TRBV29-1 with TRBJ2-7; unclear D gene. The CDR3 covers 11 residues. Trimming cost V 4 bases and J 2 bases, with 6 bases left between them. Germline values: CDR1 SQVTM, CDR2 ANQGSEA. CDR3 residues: CSVVEAYEQYF. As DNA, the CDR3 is TGCAGCGTTGTTGAGGCCTACGAGCAGTACTTC.

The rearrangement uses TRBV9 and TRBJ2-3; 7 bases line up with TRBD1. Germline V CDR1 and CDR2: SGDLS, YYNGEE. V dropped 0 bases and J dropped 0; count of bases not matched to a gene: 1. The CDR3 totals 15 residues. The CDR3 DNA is TGTGCCAGCAGCGTAGAGGGGGCTAGCACAGATACGCAGTATTTT. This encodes CASSVEGASTDTQYF.

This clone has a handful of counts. The CDR3 DNA reads TGCGCCAGCAGCTTGTCAACTAGTGGTGAGCAGTTCTTC. It encodes CASSLSTSGEQFF. The chain combines TRBV5-1 with TRBJ2-1; maybe TRBD2 (5 bases). This CDR3 has 13 residues. V shed 1 base and J shed 9 bases, with 11 bases lying between them. CDR1 and CDR2 from the germline V gene are SGHRS and YFSETQ.

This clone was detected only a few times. The CDR3 here is CASSPINRGSYEQYF. CDR3 bases: TGTGCCAGCAGTCCTATTAACAGGGGAAGCTACGAGCAGTACTTC. The chain couples TRBV27 to TRBJ2-7; TRBD1 matches at 7 bases. The V gene end was trimmed by 5 bases and the J gene end by 3 bases; junction bases not matched to a gene: 10. Germline-derived CDR1 and CDR2 are MNHEY and SMNVEV (reference sequence). CDR3 length equals 15 residues.

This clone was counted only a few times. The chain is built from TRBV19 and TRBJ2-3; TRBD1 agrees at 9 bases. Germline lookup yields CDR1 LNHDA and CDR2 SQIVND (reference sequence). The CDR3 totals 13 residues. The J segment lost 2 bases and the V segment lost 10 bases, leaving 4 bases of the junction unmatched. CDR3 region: CATRDRATDTQYF. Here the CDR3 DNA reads TGTGCCACCCGGGACAGGGCCACAGATACGCAGTATTTT. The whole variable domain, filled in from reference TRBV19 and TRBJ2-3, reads DGGITQSPKYLFRKEGQNVTLSCEQNLNHDAMYWYRQDPGQGLRLIYYSQIVNDFQKGDIAEGYSVSREKKESFPLTVTSAQKNPTAFYLCATRDRATDTQYFGPGTRLTVL.

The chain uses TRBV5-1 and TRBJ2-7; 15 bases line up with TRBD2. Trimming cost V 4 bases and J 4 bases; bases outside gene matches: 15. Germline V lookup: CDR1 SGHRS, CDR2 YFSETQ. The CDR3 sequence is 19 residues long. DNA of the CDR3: TGCGCCAGCAGCCGGAGGACTAGCGGGAGGGAAAACTTCCATTACGAGCAGTACTTC. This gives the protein CASSRRTSGRENFHYEQYF. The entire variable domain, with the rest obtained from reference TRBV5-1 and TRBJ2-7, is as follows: KAGVTQTPRYLIKTRGQQVTLSCSPISGHRSVSWYQQTPGQGLQFLFEYFSETQRNKGNFPGRFSGRQFSNSRSEMNVSTLELGDSALYLCASSRRTSGRENFHYEQYFGPGTRLTVT.

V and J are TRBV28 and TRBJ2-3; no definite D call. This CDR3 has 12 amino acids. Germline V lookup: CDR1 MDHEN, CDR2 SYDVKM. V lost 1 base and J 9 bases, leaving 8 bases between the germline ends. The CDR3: CASSLFSTTQYF. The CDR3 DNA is TGTGCCAGCAGTTTATTTTCTACGACGCAGTATTTT. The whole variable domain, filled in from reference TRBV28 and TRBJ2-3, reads DVKVTQSSRYLVKRTGEKVFLECVQDMDHENMFWYRQDPGLGLRLIYFSYDVKMKEKGDIPEGYSVSREKKERFSLILESASTNQTSMYLCASSLFSTTQYFGPGTRLTVL.

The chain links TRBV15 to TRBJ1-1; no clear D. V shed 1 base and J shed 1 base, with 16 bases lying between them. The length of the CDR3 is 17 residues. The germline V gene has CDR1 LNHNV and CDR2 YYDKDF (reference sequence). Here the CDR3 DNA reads TGTGCCACCAGCAGAGCCGGACTTGGGAGGCAGAACACTGAAGCTTTCTTT. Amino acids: CATSRAGLGRQNTEAFF.

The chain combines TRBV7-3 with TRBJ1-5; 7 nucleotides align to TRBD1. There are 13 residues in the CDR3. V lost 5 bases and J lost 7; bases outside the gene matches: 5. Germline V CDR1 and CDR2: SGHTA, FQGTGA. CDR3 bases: TGTGCCAGCAGCCCAGACAGGGACCAGCCCCAGCATTTT. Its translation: CASSPDRDQPQHF.

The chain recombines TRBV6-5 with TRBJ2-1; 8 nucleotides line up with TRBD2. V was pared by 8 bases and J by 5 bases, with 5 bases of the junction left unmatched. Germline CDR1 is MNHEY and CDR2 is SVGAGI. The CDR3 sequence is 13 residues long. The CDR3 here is CASCRTSNNEQFF. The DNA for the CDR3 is TGTGCCAGCTGTCGGACTAGCAACAATGAGCAGTTCTTC.

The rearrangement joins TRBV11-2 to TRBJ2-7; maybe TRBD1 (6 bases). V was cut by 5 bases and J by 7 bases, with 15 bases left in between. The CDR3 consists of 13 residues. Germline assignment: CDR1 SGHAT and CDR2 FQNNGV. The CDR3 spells CASSPYREGEQYF. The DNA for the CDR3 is TGTGCCAGCAGCCCCTACAGGGAAGGGGAGCAGTACTTC.